A selection of T cell receptor beta chains follows, all from one sample in a study of blood T cell repertoires in COVID-19. This table comes from immunoSEQ multiplex PCR, and its TCRdb copy is limited to in-frame clones, with some not included. Altogether 270,000 or so clones are present, approximately 87% being singletons, with the ten largest covering 7.5% to 9%. The sample comprised peripheral blood. The receptors here all came from a human donor in a cohort sampled during active COVID-19. The CDR3 runs from the conserved cysteine through the conserved F or W. Fields, in order: V gene, J gene, D gene, CDR3 protein. A D gene is named only where the DNA matches it firmly.

V gene: TRBV6-5; J gene: TRBJ2-2; D gene: .; CDR3 protein: CASGVGGRTGELFF
V gene: TRBV9; J gene: TRBJ2-3; D gene: .; CDR3 protein: CASGDSPGSSTDTQYF
V gene: TRBV4-2; J gene: TRBJ2-5; D gene: .; CDR3 protein: CASSQDVSKRGFAETQYF
V gene: TRBV28; J gene: TRBJ2-7; D gene: .; CDR3 protein: CASSLSYEELTYEQYF
V gene: TRBV19; J gene: TRBJ1-5; D gene: TRBD1; CDR3 protein: CASWTGIGSNQPQHF
V gene: TRBV7-7; J gene: TRBJ1-5; D gene: .; CDR3 protein: CASALEPGQPQHF
V gene: TRBV6-2/TRBV6-3; J gene: TRBJ1-1; D gene: .; CDR3 protein: CASSYGPKVAEAFF
V gene: TRBV5-1; J gene: TRBJ2-1; D gene: TRBD2; CDR3 protein: CASSLASGGSYNEQFF
V gene: TRBV4-2; J gene: TRBJ2-1; D gene: .; CDR3 protein: CASSPAKAPGGGYNEQFF
V gene: TRBV27; J gene: TRBJ1-3; D gene: .; CDR3 protein: CASSLSAGGNTIYF
V gene: TRBV19; J gene: TRBJ2-7; D gene: .; CDR3 protein: CASSGLGGTYEQYF
V gene: TRBV5-1; J gene: TRBJ1-1; D gene: .; CDR3 protein: CASSLTGGVVEAFF
V gene: TRBV6-2/TRBV6-3; J gene: TRBJ1-1; D gene: TRBD1; CDR3 protein: CASSYSEGGGTEAFF
V gene: TRBV10-3; J gene: TRBJ2-3; D gene: .; CDR3 protein: CAISDPGTSTDTQYF
V gene: TRBV28; J gene: TRBJ1-4; D gene: TRBD1; CDR3 protein: CASSGTGSGTNEKLFF
V gene: TRBV11-2; J gene: TRBJ1-4; D gene: .; CDR3 protein: CASRGQGSEKLFF
V gene: TRBV4-1; J gene: TRBJ2-5; D gene: .; CDR3 protein: CASSQADQETQYF
V gene: TRBV5-1; J gene: TRBJ2-5; D gene: TRBD2; CDR3 protein: CASGRDLRQETQYF
V gene: TRBV11-2; J gene: TRBJ1-2; D gene: .; CDR3 protein: CASRSKVRGYGYTF
V gene: TRBV7-9; J gene: TRBJ1-4; D gene: .; CDR3 protein: CASSFMTAGEKLFF
V gene: TRBV18; J gene: TRBJ1-3; D gene: .; CDR3 protein: CASSRGRSSGNTIYF
V gene: TRBV7-7; J gene: TRBJ2-3; D gene: TRBD1; CDR3 protein: CASSLGGDRDPTDTQYF
V gene: TRBV7-2; J gene: TRBJ2-5; D gene: TRBD1; CDR3 protein: CASSSSTGDFETQYF
V gene: TRBV24-1; J gene: TRBJ2-2; D gene: TRBD2; CDR3 protein: CATSDSRTSGNTGELFF
V gene: TRBV24-1; J gene: TRBJ2-2; D gene: TRBD2; CDR3 protein: CATSATLGAGEATGELFF
V gene: TRBV6-1; J gene: TRBJ1-2; D gene: TRBD1; CDR3 protein: CASSETLGQGASGYTF
V gene: TRBV7-9; J gene: TRBJ1-2; D gene: .; CDR3 protein: CASTVHAASNYGYTF
V gene: TRBV29-1; J gene: TRBJ1-2; D gene: .; CDR3 protein: CSVHREGYGYTF
V gene: TRBV9; J gene: TRBJ2-2; D gene: .; CDR3 protein: CASSSRPAGELFF
V gene: TRBV4-2; J gene: TRBJ1-2; D gene: .; CDR3 protein: CASSQVLGAGYTF
V gene: TRBV24-1; J gene: TRBJ2-2; D gene: TRBD1; CDR3 protein: CATSDPDRGWGELFF
V gene: TRBV4-3; J gene: TRBJ2-7; D gene: .; CDR3 protein: CASSQDLAWRGNEQYF
V gene: TRBV5-1; J gene: TRBJ2-1; D gene: TRBD1; CDR3 protein: CASSRSGTGSANEQFF
V gene: TRBV4-3; J gene: TRBJ1-2; D gene: .; CDR3 protein: CASSHSGNPNYGYTF
V gene: TRBV4-2; J gene: TRBJ2-7; D gene: TRBD2; CDR3 protein: CASSRERGLGSFYEQYF
V gene: TRBV5-1; J gene: TRBJ1-1; D gene: TRBD1; CDR3 protein: CASSGRDRVNTEAFF
V gene: TRBV9; J gene: TRBJ2-2; D gene: .; CDR3 protein: CASSPSLSEGGELFF
V gene: TRBV9; J gene: TRBJ2-7; D gene: TRBD2; CDR3 protein: CASSESVSGSVYEQYF
V gene: TRBV7-9; J gene: TRBJ2-1; D gene: TRBD2; CDR3 protein: CASSPGLAGGNEQFF
V gene: TRBV6-5; J gene: TRBJ1-5; D gene: TRBD1; CDR3 protein: CASSTGANQPQHF
V gene: TRBV7-9; J gene: TRBJ1-2; D gene: TRBD1; CDR3 protein: CASSLAAGTGTYGYTF
V gene: TRBV7-8; J gene: TRBJ2-3; D gene: .; CDR3 protein: CASSSDSTDTQYF
V gene: TRBV5-4; J gene: TRBJ2-3; D gene: TRBD2; CDR3 protein: CASSTGLAGGGDTQYF
V gene: TRBV7-8; J gene: TRBJ2-3; D gene: .; CDR3 protein: CASRPASAGTQYF
V gene: TRBV4-1; J gene: TRBJ1-2; D gene: TRBD1; CDR3 protein: CASSQEGQGANYGYTF
V gene: TRBV27; J gene: TRBJ1-4; D gene: .; CDR3 protein: CASSLSWGENEKLFF
V gene: TRBV28; J gene: TRBJ1-5; D gene: .; CDR3 protein: CASNAGLNQPQHF
V gene: TRBV3-1/TRBV3-2; J gene: TRBJ1-4; D gene: .; CDR3 protein: CASSIINEKLFF
V gene: TRBV5-1; J gene: TRBJ2-1; D gene: TRBD2; CDR3 protein: CASCPESRLAGSNEQFF
V gene: TRBV5-4; J gene: TRBJ2-5; D gene: .; CDR3 protein: CASSLDQGVGETQYF
V gene: TRBV5-1; J gene: TRBJ2-1; D gene: .; CDR3 protein: CASSLDREEQFF
V gene: TRBV7-8; J gene: TRBJ2-7; D gene: TRBD1; CDR3 protein: CASSRTGVEQYF
V gene: TRBV28; J gene: TRBJ1-2; D gene: .; CDR3 protein: CASSLQNYGYTF
V gene: TRBV6-1; J gene: TRBJ2-4; D gene: .; CDR3 protein: CASSDARTGPVGNIQYF
V gene: TRBV12-3/TRBV12-4; J gene: TRBJ2-7; D gene: .; CDR3 protein: CASSYRDREQYF
V gene: TRBV18; J gene: TRBJ2-7; D gene: TRBD2; CDR3 protein: CASSGGLAGNYEQYF
V gene: TRBV19; J gene: TRBJ1-1; D gene: .; CDR3 protein: CASSIAGGSYTEAFF
V gene: TRBV10-1; J gene: TRBJ2-2; D gene: .; CDR3 protein: CASSESYNTGELFF
V gene: TRBV11-2; J gene: TRBJ2-4; D gene: TRBD2; CDR3 protein: CASSPQASGGAMDKNIQYF